A selection of T cell receptor beta chains follows, all from one sample in a study of T cell clones after liver transplantation. Repertoires were generated with immunoSEQ multiplex PCR, while TCRdb's copy carries only in-frame clones and drops some. There are 70,000 to 80,000 clones in the sample; roughly nine tenths occur only once, and 2% to 3% lies in the top ten. This sample comprised CD4+ T cells from blood, obtained before liver transplant. The receptor set was obtained from a human donor who received a liver transplant. The CDR3 runs from the conserved cysteine through the conserved F or W. The D gene is left open where the match is weak. Part of the rows lack a size; the others show once, few, many or a class for expanded clones.

size: -; J: TRBJ2-7; V: TRBV19; D: -; CDR3: CASSIDLIGSYEQYF; DNA: TGTGCCAGTAGTATAGATCTTATAGGGTCCTACGAGCAGTACTTC
size: -; J: TRBJ1-1; V: TRBV7-3; D: TRBD1; CDR3: CASSKQGANTEAFF; DNA: TGTGCCAGCAGCAAACAGGGGGCGAACACTGAAGCTTTCTTT
size: -; J: TRBJ2-2; V: TRBV27; D: TRBD2; CDR3: CASSFRTSGIWDTGELFF; DNA: TGTGCCAGCAGTTTCAGGACTAGCGGGATATGGGACACCGGGGAGCTGTTTTTT
size: -; J: TRBJ1-5; V: TRBV1; D: -; CDR3: CTSSQEGRSNQPQHF; DNA: TGCACCAGCAGCCAAGAGGGCAGGAGTAATCAGCCCCAGCATTTT
size: -; J: TRBJ1-2; V: TRBV18; D: -; CDR3: CASSPSRMTYGYTF; DNA: TGTGCCAGCTCACCCAGCAGGATGACCTATGGCTACACCTTC
size: -; J: TRBJ2-7; V: TRBV20-1; D: -; CDR3: CSAATYEQYF; DNA: TGCAGTGCTGCGACCTACGAGCAGTACTTC
size: -; J: TRBJ2-1; V: TRBV27; D: -; CDR3: CASSLGNEQFF; DNA: TGTGCCAGCAGTTTGGGGAATGAGCAGTTCTTC
size: -; J: TRBJ2-7; V: TRBV6-1; D: TRBD2; CDR3: CASSAVAGGNEQYF; DNA: TGTGCCAGCAGTGCGGTAGCGGGAGGGAACGAGCAGTACTTC
size: -; J: TRBJ2-5; V: TRBV12-5; D: -; CDR3: CASGLVLGTQYF; DNA: TGTGCTAGTGGTTTGGTACTCGGGACCCAGTACTTC
size: few; J: TRBJ2-4; V: TRBV4-2; D: -; CDR3: CASSQDLPAKNIQYF; DNA: TGTGCCAGCAGCCAAGATCTCCCAGCCAAAAACATTCAGTACTTC
size: -; J: TRBJ1-1; V: TRBV28; D: -; CDR3: CASSPGTYGTEAFF; DNA: TGTGCCAGCAGTCCCGGAACCTACGGAACTGAAGCTTTCTTT
size: -; J: TRBJ1-1; V: TRBV7-2; D: -; CDR3: CASSHNLNTEAFF; DNA: TGTGCCAGCAGCCACAACCTGAACACTGAAGCTTTCTTT
size: -; J: TRBJ2-5; V: TRBV25-1; D: -; CDR3: CASSGGAGPQETQYF; DNA: TGTGCCAGCAGTGGGGGGGCGGGACCCCAAGAGACCCAGTACTTC
size: -; J: TRBJ2-2; V: TRBV10-2; D: TRBD2; CDR3: CASKVAGSTGELFF; DNA: TGCGCCAGCAAGGTAGCGGGGAGCACCGGGGAGCTGTTTTTT
size: -; J: TRBJ2-3; V: TRBV28; D: TRBD2; CDR3: CASSPGTSGRSTDTQYF; DNA: TGTGCCAGCAGTCCCGGGACTAGCGGGAGGAGCACAGATACGCAGTATTTT
size: -; J: TRBJ2-1; V: TRBV11-3; D: TRBD2; CDR3: CASSLPSGDEQFF; DNA: TGTGCCAGCAGCTTGCCTAGCGGCGATGAGCAGTTCTTC
size: -; J: TRBJ2-3; V: TRBV11-1; D: TRBD2; CDR3: CASSLLAGPTDTQYF; DNA: TGTGCCAGCAGCTTACTAGCGGGGCCCACAGATACGCAGTATTTT
size: -; J: TRBJ2-7; V: TRBV28; D: -; CDR3: CASSWFGLGEQYF; DNA: TGTGCCAGCAGTTGGTTCGGTCTGGGGGAGCAGTACTTC
size: -; J: TRBJ2-5; V: TRBV5-6; D: -; CDR3: CASSFGAGKETQYF; DNA: TGTGCCAGCAGCTTTGGAGCGGGTAAAGAGACCCAGTACTTC
size: -; J: TRBJ1-3; V: TRBV5-1; D: -; CDR3: CASSRPDSGNTIYF; DNA: TGCGCCAGCAGCAGGCCGGACTCTGGAAACACCATATATTTT
size: -; J: TRBJ2-1; V: TRBV7-6; D: -; CDR3: CASSLDPRLVGNEQFF; DNA: TGTGCCAGCAGCTTAGACCCCCGACTAGTTGGAAATGAGCAGTTCTTC
size: -; J: TRBJ2-1; V: TRBV9; D: TRBD2; CDR3: CASSVALAGVDNEQFF; DNA: TGTGCCAGCAGCGTAGCTCTAGCGGGAGTAGACAATGAGCAGTTCTTC
size: -; J: TRBJ2-1; V: TRBV6-4; D: -; CDR3: CASSETFKDEQFF; DNA: TGTGCCAGCAGTGAAACCTTTAAGGATGAGCAGTTCTTC
size: -; J: TRBJ1-4; V: TRBV5-1; D: -; CDR3: CASRGGLANEKLFF; DNA: TGCGCCAGCAGGGGGGGTCTGGCTAATGAAAAACTGTTTTTT
size: -; J: TRBJ1-2; V: TRBV6-5; D: -; CDR3: CASSYERGSGYTF; DNA: TGTGCCAGCAGTTACGAAAGGGGATCTGGCTACACCTTC
size: -; J: TRBJ1-3; V: TRBV7-2; D: TRBD1; CDR3: CASSPDRALSGNTIYF; DNA: TGTGCCAGCAGCCCGGACAGGGCTCTCTCTGGAAACACCATATATTTT
size: -; J: TRBJ1-1; V: TRBV7-9; D: -; CDR3: CASSFRPGGTEAFF; DNA: TGTGCCAGCAGCTTTCGGCCAGGAGGGACTGAAGCTTTCTTT
size: -; J: TRBJ1-1; V: TRBV29-1; D: -; CDR3: CSASPNTEAFF; DNA: TGCAGCGCTAGCCCGAACACTGAAGCTTTCTTT
size: -; J: TRBJ1-1; V: TRBV7-2; D: -; CDR3: CASSLRAPNTEAFF; DNA: TGTGCCAGCAGCTTACGGGCTCCGAACACTGAAGCTTTCTTT
size: -; J: TRBJ2-7; V: TRBV29-1; D: TRBD1; CDR3: CSVEGTAYEQYF; DNA: TGCAGCGTTGAGGGGACAGCTTACGAGCAGTACTTC
size: -; J: TRBJ1-6; V: TRBV15; D: -; CDR3: CATSREQISNSPLHF; DNA: TGTGCCACCAGCAGAGAACAGATCAGTAATTCACCCCTCCACTTT
size: -; J: TRBJ2-2; V: TRBV11-3; D: -; CDR3: CASSLGGNTGELFF; DNA: TGTGCCAGCAGCTTGGGCGGAAACACCGGGGAGCTGTTTTTT
size: -; J: TRBJ1-4; V: TRBV19; D: TRBD1; CDR3: CASSGQGNNEKLFF; DNA: TGTGCCAGTAGTGGACAGGGCAATAATGAAAAACTGTTTTTT
size: few; J: TRBJ2-5; V: TRBV2; D: -; CDR3: CASSGNRDEETQYF; DNA: TGTGCCAGCAGTGGTAACAGGGACGAGGAGACCCAGTACTTC
size: -; J: TRBJ2-6; V: TRBV6-5; D: -; CDR3: CASSYQARSGANVLTF; DNA: TGTGCCAGCAGTTATCAGGCTCGTTCTGGGGCCAACGTCCTGACTTTC
size: few; J: TRBJ2-7; V: TRBV15; D: TRBD1; CDR3: CATRPGTGTTYEQYF; DNA: TGTGCCACCAGACCGGGGACAGGGACTACCTACGAGCAGTACTTC
size: -; J: TRBJ2-3; V: TRBV11-2; D: -; CDR3: CASSLGRFMGGPTTDTQYF; DNA: TGTGCCAGCAGCTTAGGGAGGTTTATGGGGGGCCCCACCACAGATACGCAGTATTTT
size: few; J: TRBJ2-1; V: TRBV5-4; D: -; CDR3: CASSLHASSDNEQFF; DNA: TGTGCCAGCAGCTTGCACGCTAGCAGCGACAATGAGCAGTTCTTC
size: -; J: TRBJ2-7; V: TRBV5-1; D: TRBD1; CDR3: CASSPNTGASSYEQYF; DNA: TGCGCCAGCAGCCCAAATACAGGGGCGAGCTCCTACGAGCAGTACTTC
size: -; J: TRBJ2-7; V: TRBV7-9; D: -; CDR3: CASSDGPSYEQYF; DNA: TGTGCCAGCAGCGACGGACCTTCCTACGAGCAGTACTTC